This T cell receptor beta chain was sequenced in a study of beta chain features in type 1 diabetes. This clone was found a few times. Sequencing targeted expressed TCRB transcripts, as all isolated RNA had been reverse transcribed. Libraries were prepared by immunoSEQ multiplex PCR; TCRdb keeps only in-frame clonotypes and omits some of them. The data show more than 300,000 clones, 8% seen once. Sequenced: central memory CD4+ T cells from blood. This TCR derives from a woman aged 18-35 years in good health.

CDR3 in amino acids: CASSSRTSGNTGELFF. In DNA, the CDR3 is TGTGCCAGCAGCTCCCGGACTAGCGGAAACACCGGGGAGCTGTTTTTT. The chain employs TRBV7-6 and TRBJ2-2; the match to TRBD2 covers 10 bases. The CDR3 is 16 residues long. V was clipped by 4 bases and J by 2 bases; unmatched bases: 4. Germline CDR1 SGHVS, CDR2 FNYEAQ.